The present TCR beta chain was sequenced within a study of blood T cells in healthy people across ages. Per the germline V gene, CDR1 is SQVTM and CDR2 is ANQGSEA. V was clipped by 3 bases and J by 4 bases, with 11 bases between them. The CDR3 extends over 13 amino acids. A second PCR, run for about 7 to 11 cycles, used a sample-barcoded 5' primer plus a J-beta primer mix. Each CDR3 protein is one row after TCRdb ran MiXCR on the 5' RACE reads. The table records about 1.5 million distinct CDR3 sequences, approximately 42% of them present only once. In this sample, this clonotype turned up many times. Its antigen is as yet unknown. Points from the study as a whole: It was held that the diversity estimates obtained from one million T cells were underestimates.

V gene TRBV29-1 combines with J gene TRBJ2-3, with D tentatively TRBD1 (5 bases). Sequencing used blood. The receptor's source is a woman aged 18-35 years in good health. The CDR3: CSVEGRAADTQYF. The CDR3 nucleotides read TGCAGCGTTGAGGGCAGGGCGGCAGATACGCAGTATTTT.